The next 3 T cell receptor beta chains were all read from a single sample in a study of control samples from healthy donors and cancer patients. Sequencing used immunoSEQ multiplex PCR; TCRdb keeps in-frame clones, though not all of them. The sample consists of more than 150,000 clones, approximately 95% of them appearing once. Material for sequencing was blood. The receptors come from a young man in good health.

The CDR3 loop is CASSPSDKATAEQYF. For the CDR3, the DNA is TGTGCCAGCAGTCCCTCAGATAAGGCCACCGCCGAGCAGTACTTC. The chain recombines TRBV28 with TRBJ2-7; no clear D. From germline, CDR1 is MDHEN and CDR2 SYDVKM. V was cut by 5 bases and J by 6 bases, with 20 bases left in between. This CDR3 is built from 15 residues. Full variable domain (rest looked up from reference TRBV28 and TRBJ2-7): DVKVTQSSRYLVKRTGEKVFLECVQDMDHENMFWYRQDPGLGLRLIYFSYDVKMKEKGDIPEGYSVSREKKERFSLILESASTNQTSMYLCASSPSDKATAEQYFGPGTRLTVT.

The chain carries TRBV7-9 and TRBJ2-3; 7 positions match TRBD1. The V gene's germline CDR1 is SEHNR and CDR2 FQNEAQ (reference sequence). V lost 4 bases to trimming and J lost 3 bases; unmatched junction nucleotides: 10. This CDR3 contains 16 residues. CDR3 coding DNA: TGTGCCAGCAGCTCCTTATGGGACAGACAAACAGATACGCAGTATTTT. This encodes CASSSLWDRQTDTQYF.

The rearrangement joins TRBV27 to TRBJ2-7, with 8 bases that match TRBD1. The CDR3 runs 15 residues. V shed 5 bases and J 0 bases; nucleotides not matched to a gene: 6. CDR1 and CDR2 (germline): MNHEY, SMNVEV (reference sequence). CDR3 nucleotide sequence: TGTGCCAGCAGTATTCGACAGGGGAGCTCCTACGAGCAGTACTTC. Its translation: CASSIRQGSSYEQYF.